The entry that follows covers one T cell receptor (beta chain) sequence. Its antigen is unknown. Time point reported: week 47, end of study. Vaccination used 300 ug of mutant IDH1 20-mer peptide per dose, with topical imiquimod. Each of the donors came in with new WHO grade 3 or 4 astrocytomas that were IDH1-mutant and ATRX-lost. This CDR3 spans 13 amino acids. With 9 bases removed from V and 4 bases from J, the gap between germline ends came to 16 bases. CDR1 and CDR2 (germline): SGHNT, YYREEE (reference sequence). Libraries were prepared by immunoSEQ multiplex PCR; TCRdb keeps only in-frame clonotypes and omits some of them. The sample records tens of thousands of clones, around three fifths being singletons. These data originate in a study of a mutant IDH1 vaccine in newly diagnosed glioma. Whole-study context: The sex distribution of treated patients was around 60% male and roughly 38% female, with a mean age of roughly 40 years. Most had both radiotherapy and temozolomide beforehand; others had only one.

Study-wide results and limits: It seemed that pseudoprogression was not linked to changes in the top peripheral T cell clonotypes.

The gene calls are TRBV5-4 and TRBJ1-2; unclear D gene. This receptor was taken from a man in his forties with glioma. Some clones in this sample may be carry-over from other donors' samples. The material sequenced was peripheral blood mononuclear cells (PBMCs), taken from a glioma patient whose treatment included an IDH1 peptide vaccine. The DNA for the CDR3 is TGTGCCACCTCAGGCCCGAACCGCTATGGCTACACCTTC. Translation: CATSGPNRYGYTF.